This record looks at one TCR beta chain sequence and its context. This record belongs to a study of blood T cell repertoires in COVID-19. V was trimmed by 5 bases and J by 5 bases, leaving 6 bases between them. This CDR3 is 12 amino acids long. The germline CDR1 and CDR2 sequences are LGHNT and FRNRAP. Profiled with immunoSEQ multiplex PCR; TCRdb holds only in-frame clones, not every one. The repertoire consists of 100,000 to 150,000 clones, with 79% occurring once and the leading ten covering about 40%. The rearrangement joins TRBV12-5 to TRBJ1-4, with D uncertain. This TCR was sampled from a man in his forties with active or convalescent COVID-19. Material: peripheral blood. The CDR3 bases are TGTGCTAGTGGTCCGGTCAATGAAAAACTGTTTTTT. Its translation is CASGPVNEKLFF.